These T cell receptor beta chains were read from a single sample in a study of shared clonotypes between healthy human individuals. The protocol was immunoSEQ multiplex PCR, while the TCRdb copy is restricted to in-frame clones and leaves out a portion. The sample yields roughly 300,000 clones, over 70% seen once. The source material was memory CD4+ T cells sorted from blood. Every receptor here comes from a man younger than 40 in good health. Each CDR3 is given with its conserved first and last residue. A D gene is named only where the DNA matches it firmly. The listing skips clone size in some rows; elsewhere it reads once, few, many or a size class.

D gene,clone size,V gene,J gene,CDR3 protein,CDR3 DNA
TRBD1,-,TRBV10-3,TRBJ2-7,CAIRPTATGVGEQYF,TGTGCCATCAGACCCACCGCGACAGGGGTCGGCGAGCAGTACTTC
-,-,TRBV15,TRBJ2-1,CATSRDFDEQFF,TGTGCCACCAGCAGAGATTTTGATGAGCAGTTCTTC
TRBD1,-,TRBV27,TRBJ2-3,CASSHVPGQVTDTQYF,TGTGCCAGCAGCCATGTGCCGGGACAGGTTACAGATACGCAGTATTTT
TRBD1,-,TRBV4-3,TRBJ1-2,CASSQDDRGYGYTF,TGCGCCAGCAGCCAGGATGACAGGGGCTATGGCTACACCTTC
TRBD1,many,TRBV5-4,TRBJ2-7,CASSSEQGTEQYF,TGTGCCAGCAGCTCAGAACAGGGGACGGAGCAGTACTTC
TRBD2,-,TRBV23-1,TRBJ2-7,CASSNAGLAGLYEQYF,TGCGCCAGCAGTAATGCGGGGCTAGCGGGATTGTACGAGCAGTACTTC
-,-,TRBV28,TRBJ1-3,CASLTGSSGNTIYF,TGTGCCAGCCTTACGGGAAGCTCTGGAAACACCATATATTTT
TRBD2,-,TRBV4-1,TRBJ2-1,CASSEASGVARGYNEQFF,TGCGCCAGCAGCGAAGCTAGCGGGGTTGCGAGGGGGTACAATGAGCAGTTCTTC
TRBD2,-,TRBV11-1,TRBJ2-7,CASSPGRLAGGPSYEQYF,TGTGCCAGCAGCCCGGGGAGACTAGCGGGAGGTCCCTCCTACGAGCAGTACTTC
-,-,TRBV5-1,TRBJ2-1,CASSMQPSGSSYNEQFF,TGCGCCAGCAGTATGCAACCCAGTGGGAGCTCCTACAATGAGCAGTTCTTC
-,-,TRBV5-6,TRBJ2-2,CASSDRPEDNTGELFF,TGTGCCAGCAGCGATCGTCCGGAGGATAACACCGGGGAGCTGTTTTTT
-,-,TRBV5-4,TRBJ1-4,CASSLGVSGRDEKLFF,TGTGCCAGCAGCTTAGGAGTAAGCGGGAGGGATGAAAAACTGTTTTTT
-,-,TRBV5-4,TRBJ2-3,CASSPGPNTQYF,TGTGCCAGCAGCCCAGGGCCGAATACGCAGTATTTT
TRBD1,-,TRBV6-1,TRBJ1-5,CASSEWGQGNSNQPQHF,TGTGCCAGCAGTGAATGGGGACAGGGAAATAGCAATCAGCCCCAGCATTTT
-,-,TRBV5-1,TRBJ1-5,CASSLWGNGNQPQHF,TGCGCCAGCAGCCTGTGGGGGAACGGCAATCAGCCCCAGCATTTT
TRBD2,-,TRBV10-3,TRBJ2-7,CAIRAGYEGTYEQYF,TGTGCCATCCGAGCGGGGTATGAGGGGACCTACGAGCAGTACTTC
-,many,TRBV28,TRBJ2-2,CASHSGRGYTGELFF,TGTGCCAGCCACTCCGGAAGGGGATACACCGGGGAGCTGTTTTTT
-,-,TRBV19,TRBJ2-2,CASRGKGGGTNTGELFF,TGTGCCAGTAGAGGAAAAGGAGGCGGGACGAACACCGGGGAGCTGTTTTTT
TRBD1,-,TRBV27,TRBJ1-5,CASRTGTGANQPQHF,TGTGCCAGCAGGACCGGGACAGGGGCCAATCAGCCCCAGCATTTT
TRBD2,-,TRBV5-8,TRBJ2-7,CASSLGYSRGGLLNYEQYF,TGTGCCAGCAGCTTGGGGTACAGTCGGGGGGGACTGTTAAACTACGAGCAGTACTTC
TRBD2,-,TRBV9,TRBJ2-7,CASSVSGSGEQYF,TGTGCCAGCAGCGTGAGCGGGAGTGGGGAGCAGTACTTC
-,once,TRBV30,TRBJ1-3,CAWSHLRHSSGNTIYF,TGTGCCTGGAGTCACCTACGTCATAGCTCTGGAAACACCATATATTTT
TRBD1,-,TRBV10-1,TRBJ2-6,CASSTGTDGVLTF,TGCGCCAGCAGTACCGGGACAGATGGCGTCCTGACTTTC
TRBD2,-,TRBV5-1,TRBJ2-1,CASSYTSGRAHEQFF,TGCGCCAGCAGCTACACTAGCGGGAGGGCCCATGAGCAGTTCTTC
-,-,TRBV29-1,TRBJ2-3,CSVRQSSDTQYF,TGCAGCGTCCGACAGAGCTCGGATACGCAGTATTTT
TRBD2,once,TRBV7-3,TRBJ2-5,CASSPGTSGQETQYF,TGTGCCAGCAGCCCCGGGACTAGCGGTCAAGAGACCCAGTACTTC
-,-,TRBV6-5,TRBJ2-7,CASSPRSYEQYF,TGTGCCAGCAGTCCTCGATCCTACGAGCAGTACTTC